The T cell receptor beta chain under discussion was sequenced for a study of blood T cell repertoires in COVID-19. Study summary: Samples of COVID-19 (acute and convalescent) were obtained from the United States, Italy and Spain. Nucleic acid was either cDNA or gDNA, and it came from T cells, B-cell-depleted T cells, or PBMCs.

As processed by the authors: Scientists estimated how many nucleated cells there were by amplifying reference gene primers. TCRdb keeps only in-frame clones here, not all; method: immunoSEQ multiplex PCR. D and trimming come from the DNA, and the V and J calls and clone size come from that table. Of roughly 250,000 clones listed, around four fifths were seen once; the top ten hold under 2%. Germline CDR1 LGHDT, CDR2 YNNKEL (reference sequence). Trimming took off 6 bases at V and 4 bases at J, with 11 bases between the two ends. This CDR3 has 13 residues. This clonotype was obtained from an elderly woman with acute or convalescent COVID-19. The sequenced sample was peripheral blood. This rearrangement joins TRBV3-1 (or the pseudogene TRBV3-2) to TRBJ2-3; TRBD1 might be the D (5 bases). CDR3 nucleotide sequence: TGTGCCAGCAGACCAGGGTGGTCAGATACGCAGTATTTT. Translated, it gives CASRPGWSDTQYF.